A selection of T cell receptor beta chains follows, all from one sample in a study of shared clonotypes between healthy human individuals. Clones were sequenced by immunoSEQ multiplex PCR, and TCRdb holds only the in-frame ones, with some missing. Found here are roughly 1.4 million clones, approximately 98.5% of them singletons; the top ten hold about 0.4%. Sequences were obtained from naive CD4+ T cells sorted from blood. The receptors stem from a man between 25 and 39 years old in good health. Each CDR3 is given with its conserved first and last residue. The D gene is left open where the match is weak. For some rows the clone size is stated as once, few or many, or as a class when expanded; others skip it.

v_call	d_call	j_call	clone_size	cdr3_aa	cdr3_nt
TRBV19	NA	TRBJ1-5	NA	CASSMSQGGNQPQHF	TGTGCCAGTAGTATGAGCCAGGGTGGCAATCAGCCCCAGCATTTT
TRBV27	NA	TRBJ1-2	NA	CASSLSPLPGVSYGYTF	TGTGCCAGCAGTTTATCGCCCCTTCCGGGAGTCTCTTATGGCTACACCTTC
TRBV7-2	NA	TRBJ1-2	NA	CASSPQGLAGYTF	TGTGCCAGCAGCCCCCAAGGGTTGGCTGGCTACACCTTC
TRBV5-8	NA	TRBJ1-2	NA	CASSFGFYYGYTF	TGTGCCAGCAGCTTCGGGTTTTACTATGGCTACACCTTC
TRBV19	NA	TRBJ1-1	NA	CASSQAVFTTEAFF	TGTGCCAGTAGTCAGGCGGTGTTCACCACTGAAGCTTTCTTT
TRBV28	TRBD1	TRBJ2-1	NA	CASSRGTGEFF	TGTGCCAGCAGTCGCGGGACAGGGGAGTTCTTC
TRBV7-6	TRBD1	TRBJ2-6	NA	CASSWGQGLSGANVLTF	TGTGCCAGCAGCTGGGGACAGGGTTTGTCTGGGGCCAACGTCCTGACTTTC
TRBV5-6	NA	TRBJ2-7	NA	CASSLMTHTYEQYF	TGTGCCAGCAGCCTAATGACTCATACCTACGAGCAGTACTTC
TRBV30	TRBD1	TRBJ2-3	NA	CACHRGPSTDTQYF	TGTGCCTGTCACAGGGGACCTAGCACAGATACGCAGTATTTT
TRBV15	NA	TRBJ1-5	NA	CATSRGNQPQHF	TGTGCCACCAGCAGAGGCAATCAGCCCCAGCATTTT
TRBV19	NA	TRBJ2-3	NA	CASSNRKSDTQYF	TGTGCCAGTAGTAATCGTAAATCAGATACGCAGTATTTT
TRBV7-8	NA	TRBJ2-6	NA	CASSPLRPHVLTF	TGTGCCAGCAGCCCATTGAGACCGCACGTCCTGACTTTC
TRBV7-9	TRBD2	TRBJ2-7	NA	CASSLSRTSGEQYF	TGTGCCAGCAGCTTAAGCCGGACTAGCGGGGAGCAGTACTTC
TRBV6-5	NA	TRBJ1-3	NA	CASSFGNTIYF	TGTGCCAGCAGTTTCGGAAACACCATATATTTT
TRBV11-2	TRBD1	TRBJ2-4	NA	CASSTRQGHIQYF	TGTGCCAGCAGCACCAGACAGGGTCACATTCAGTACTTC
TRBV7-2	NA	TRBJ2-3	NA	CASTQYGGHTQYF	TGTGCCAGCACCCAATACGGTGGGCATACGCAGTATTTT
TRBV5-4	TRBD1	TRBJ1-4	NA	CASSGQGLDEKLFF	TGTGCCAGCAGTGGACAGGGGCTTGATGAAAAACTGTTTTTT
TRBV19	NA	TRBJ2-4	NA	CASSRSTSSAKNIQYF	TGTGCCAGTAGTCGGTCGACTAGTTCGGCCAAAAACATTCAGTACTTC
TRBV15	NA	TRBJ2-3	NA	CATSRVRTDTQYF	TGTGCCACCAGCAGAGTACGCACAGATACGCAGTATTTT
TRBV5-6	NA	TRBJ2-3	NA	CASSLGLNTDTQYF	TGTGCCAGCAGCCTGGGACTTAACACAGATACGCAGTATTTT
TRBV2	TRBD2	TRBJ2-1	NA	CAGETSGSDEQFF	TGTGCCGGCGAAACTAGCGGGAGTGATGAGCAGTTCTTC
TRBV28	NA	TRBJ1-2	NA	CASSWGSYGYTF	TGTGCCAGCAGTTGGGGGAGTTATGGCTACACCTTC
TRBV5-6	NA	TRBJ1-3	NA	CASLSRRGDTIYF	TGTGCCAGCCTTTCCCGAAGGGGAGACACCATATATTTT
TRBV7-9	NA	TRBJ1-1	NA	CASSLEGPGGVGDTEAFF	TGTGCCAGCAGCTTAGAAGGGCCGGGAGGGGTTGGTGACACTGAAGCTTTCTTT
TRBV19	NA	TRBJ2-2	NA	CASRRTAYTGELFF	TGTGCCAGTAGGCGGACAGCTTACACCGGGGAGCTGTTTTTT
TRBV2	TRBD2	TRBJ2-3	NA	CASSREKGLAGGTDTQYF	TGTGCCAGCAGCAGAGAAAAAGGACTAGCGGGAGGAACAGATACGCAGTATTTT
TRBV28	NA	TRBJ2-7	NA	CASSFWQGSYEQYF	TGTGCCAGCAGTTTTTGGCAGGGATCCTACGAGCAGTACTTC
TRBV11-3	NA	TRBJ2-1	NA	CASSTRGGALNEQFF	TGTGCCAGCAGTACTCGTGGAGGGGCGTTGAATGAGCAGTTCTTC
TRBV19	NA	TRBJ1-1	NA	CASTRGKRTEAFF	TGTGCCAGTACCCGGGGCAAGAGGACTGAAGCTTTCTTT
TRBV18	TRBD2	TRBJ2-7	NA	CASSPPGVAGGSYEQYF	TGTGCCAGCTCACCCCCGGGTGTAGCGGGGGGTTCCTACGAGCAGTACTTC
TRBV11-2	NA	TRBJ2-3	NA	CASSLVGFQSDTQYF	TGTGCCAGCAGCTTAGTTGGCTTTCAGTCAGACACGCAGTATTTT
TRBV29-1	NA	TRBJ2-5	NA	CSVEDRETQYF	TGCAGCGTTGAAGATAGAGAGACCCAGTACTTC
TRBV27	TRBD2	TRBJ2-1	NA	CASSQRETSYNEQFF	TGTGCCAGCAGTCAGCGGGAGACTTCCTACAATGAGCAGTTCTTC
TRBV2	NA	TRBJ1-5	few	CASSKDMRGQPQHF	TGTGCCAGCAGTAAGGACATGAGAGGGCAGCCCCAGCATTTT
TRBV10-3	TRBD1	TRBJ1-2	NA	CAIKLDRGYGYTF	TGTGCCATCAAACTAGACAGGGGCTATGGCTACACCTTC
TRBV5-5	NA	TRBJ1-5	NA	CASSLGPGSGQPQHF	TGTGCCAGCAGCTTGGGGCCGGGGTCGGGTCAGCCCCAGCATTTT
TRBV7-2	TRBD2	TRBJ2-1	NA	CASSLAGLGVTEQFF	TGTGCCAGCAGCTTAGCGGGACTAGGCGTCACTGAGCAGTTCTTC
TRBV11-2	NA	TRBJ2-7	NA	CASSLDVKIYEQYF	TGTGCCAGCAGCTTAGACGTCAAGATCTACGAGCAGTACTTC
TRBV28	NA	TRBJ2-7	NA	CASSFNFVTNRVFYEQYF	TGTGCCAGCAGTTTTAATTTTGTTACCAACAGGGTTTTCTACGAGCAGTACTTC
TRBV11-2	NA	TRBJ1-5	NA	CASSARQAIGVDNQPQHF	TGTGCCAGCAGCGCGCGGCAAGCGATTGGGGTCGACAATCAGCCCCAGCATTTT
TRBV4-1	NA	TRBJ2-1	NA	CASSHLAGVINNEQFF	TGCGCCAGCAGCCATCTAGCTGGGGTGATAAACAATGAGCAGTTCTTC